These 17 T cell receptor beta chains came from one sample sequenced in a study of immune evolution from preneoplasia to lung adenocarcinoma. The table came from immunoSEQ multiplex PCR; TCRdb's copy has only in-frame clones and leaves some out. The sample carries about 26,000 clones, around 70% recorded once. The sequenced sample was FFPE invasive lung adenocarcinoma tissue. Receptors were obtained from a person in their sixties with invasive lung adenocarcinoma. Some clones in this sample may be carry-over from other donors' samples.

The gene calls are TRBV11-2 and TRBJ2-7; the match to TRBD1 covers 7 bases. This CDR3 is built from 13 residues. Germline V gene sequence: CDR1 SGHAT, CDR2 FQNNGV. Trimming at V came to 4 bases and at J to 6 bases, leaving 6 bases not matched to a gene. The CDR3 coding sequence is TGTGCCAGCAGCTCAGGACAGGTTAGCGAGCAGTACTTC. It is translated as CASSSGQVSEQYF.

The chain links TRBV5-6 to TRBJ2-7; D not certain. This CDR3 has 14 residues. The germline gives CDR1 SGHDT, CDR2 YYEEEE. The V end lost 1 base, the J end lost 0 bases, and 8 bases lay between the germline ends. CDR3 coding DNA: TGTGCCAGCAGCTTGCCCCAGAGCTCCTACGAGCAGTACTTC. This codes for CASSLPQSSYEQYF.

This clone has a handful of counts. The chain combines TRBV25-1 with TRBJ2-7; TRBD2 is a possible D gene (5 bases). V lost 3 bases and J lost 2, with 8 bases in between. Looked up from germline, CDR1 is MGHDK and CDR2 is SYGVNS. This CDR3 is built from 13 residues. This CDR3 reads CASSDRETYEQYF. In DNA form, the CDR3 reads TGTGCCAGCAGTGACCGGGAAACCTACGAGCAGTACTTC.

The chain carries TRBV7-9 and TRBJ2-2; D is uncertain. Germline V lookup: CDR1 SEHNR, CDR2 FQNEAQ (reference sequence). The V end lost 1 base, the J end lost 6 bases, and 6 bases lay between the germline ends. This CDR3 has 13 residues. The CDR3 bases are TGTGCCAGCAGCTTAGTGGTGGCCGGGGAGCTGTTTTTT. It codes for CASSLVVAGELFF.

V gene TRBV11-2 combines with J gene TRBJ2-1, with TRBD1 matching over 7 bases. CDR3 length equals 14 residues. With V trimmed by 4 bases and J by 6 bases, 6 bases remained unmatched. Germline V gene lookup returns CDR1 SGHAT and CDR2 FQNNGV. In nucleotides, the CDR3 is TGTGCCAGCAGCTATTGGGACAGACCCAATGAGCAGTTCTTC. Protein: CASSYWDRPNEQFF.

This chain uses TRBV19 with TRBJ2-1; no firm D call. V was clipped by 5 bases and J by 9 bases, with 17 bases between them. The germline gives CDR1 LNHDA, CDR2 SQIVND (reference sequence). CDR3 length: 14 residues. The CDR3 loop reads CASSGSNTAGEQFF. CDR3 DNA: TGTGCCAGTAGTGGATCTAACACGGCTGGTGAGCAGTTCTTC.

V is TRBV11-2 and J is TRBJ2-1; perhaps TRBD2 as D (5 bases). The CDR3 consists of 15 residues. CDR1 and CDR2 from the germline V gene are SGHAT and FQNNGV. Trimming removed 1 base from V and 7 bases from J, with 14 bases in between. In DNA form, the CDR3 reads TGTGCCAGCAGCTTAGGGCTAGCTGTCCATAATGAGCAGTTCTTC. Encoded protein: CASSLGLAVHNEQFF.

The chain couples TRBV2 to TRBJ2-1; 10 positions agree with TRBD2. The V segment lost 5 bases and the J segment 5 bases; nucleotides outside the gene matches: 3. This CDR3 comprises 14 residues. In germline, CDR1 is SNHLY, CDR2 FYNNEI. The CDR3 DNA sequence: TGTGCCAGCAGTTCTAGCGGGAGAGACAATGAGCAGTTCTTC. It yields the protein CASSSSGRDNEQFF.

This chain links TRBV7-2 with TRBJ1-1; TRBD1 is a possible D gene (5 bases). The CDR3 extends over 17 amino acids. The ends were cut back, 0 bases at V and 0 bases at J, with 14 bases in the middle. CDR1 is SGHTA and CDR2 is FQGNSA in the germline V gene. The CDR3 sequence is CASSLALLTGLNTEAFF. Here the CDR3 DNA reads TGTGCCAGCAGCTTAGCCCTACTCACAGGTTTGAACACTGAAGCTTTCTTT. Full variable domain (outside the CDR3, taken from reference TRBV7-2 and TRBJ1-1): GAGVSQSPSNKVTEKGKDVELRCDPISGHTALYWYRQSLGQGLEFLIYFQGNSAPDKSGLPSDRFSAERTGGSVSTLTIQRTQQEDSAVYLCASSLALLTGLNTEAFFGQGTRLTVV.

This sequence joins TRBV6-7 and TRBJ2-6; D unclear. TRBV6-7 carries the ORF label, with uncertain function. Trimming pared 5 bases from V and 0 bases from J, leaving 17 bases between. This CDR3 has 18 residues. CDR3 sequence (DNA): TGTGCCAGCAGTCCCCGGGTGAGCCTTTTCTCTGGGGCCAACGTCCTGACTTTC. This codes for CASSPRVSLFSGANVLTF.

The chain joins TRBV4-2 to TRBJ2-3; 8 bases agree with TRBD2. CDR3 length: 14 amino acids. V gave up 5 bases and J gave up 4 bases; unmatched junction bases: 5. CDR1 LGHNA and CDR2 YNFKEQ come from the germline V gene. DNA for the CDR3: TGTGCCAGCAGCTTTGCGGGAGGAGCAGATACGCAGTATTTT. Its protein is CASSFAGGADTQYF.

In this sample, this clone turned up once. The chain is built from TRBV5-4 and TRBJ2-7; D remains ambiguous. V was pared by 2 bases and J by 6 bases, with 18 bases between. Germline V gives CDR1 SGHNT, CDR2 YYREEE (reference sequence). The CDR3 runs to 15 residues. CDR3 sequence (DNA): TGTGCCAGCAGCTTTTCTACCTCCCGAGGCCGCGAGCAGTACTTC. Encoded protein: CASSFSTSRGREQYF.

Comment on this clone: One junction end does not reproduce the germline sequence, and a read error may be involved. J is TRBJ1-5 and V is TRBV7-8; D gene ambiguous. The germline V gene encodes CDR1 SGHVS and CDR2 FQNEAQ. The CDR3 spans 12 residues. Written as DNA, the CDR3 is TGTGCCAGCAGCTTAGGTTCGGAGCCCCAACATTTT. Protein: CASSLGSEPQHF.

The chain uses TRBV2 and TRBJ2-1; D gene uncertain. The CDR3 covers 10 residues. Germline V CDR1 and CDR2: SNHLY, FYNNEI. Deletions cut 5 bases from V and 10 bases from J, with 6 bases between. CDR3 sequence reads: CASSRSEQFF. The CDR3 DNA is TGTGCCAGCAGTAGATCGGAGCAGTTCTTC.

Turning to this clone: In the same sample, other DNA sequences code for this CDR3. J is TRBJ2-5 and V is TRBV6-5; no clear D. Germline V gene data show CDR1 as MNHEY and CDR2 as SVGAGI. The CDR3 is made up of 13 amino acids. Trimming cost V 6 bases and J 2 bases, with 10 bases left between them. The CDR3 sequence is CASSRRRQETQYF. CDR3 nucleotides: TGTGCCAGCAGCCGACGGCGACAAGAGACCCAGTACTTC.

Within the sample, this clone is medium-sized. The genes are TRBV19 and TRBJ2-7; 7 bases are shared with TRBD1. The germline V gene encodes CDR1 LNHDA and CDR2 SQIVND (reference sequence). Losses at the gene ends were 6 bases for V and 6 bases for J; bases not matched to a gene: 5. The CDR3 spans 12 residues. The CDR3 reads CASSNDRAEQYF. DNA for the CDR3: TGTGCCAGTAGCAACGACAGGGCCGAGCAGTACTTC.

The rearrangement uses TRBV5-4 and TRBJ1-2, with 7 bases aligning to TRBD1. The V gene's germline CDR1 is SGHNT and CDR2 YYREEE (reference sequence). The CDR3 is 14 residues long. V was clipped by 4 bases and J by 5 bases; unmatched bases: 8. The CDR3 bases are TGTGCCAGCAGCGGAACAGGGGCCGCATATGGCTACACCTTC. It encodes CASSGTGAAYGYTF.